Detailed here is one T cell receptor beta chain. Under the authors' procedure: The authors estimated nucleated cell counts from reference gene primer amplification. The data were produced by immunoSEQ multiplex PCR, yet TCRdb's version contains in-frame clones alone and is incomplete. D and trimming come from the DNA, and the V and J calls and clone size come from that table. Of some 160,000 clones listed, roughly four fifths are singletons. This sample is part of a study of blood T cell repertoires in COVID-19. Study information: T cells, B-cell-depleted T cells, or PBMCs supplied cDNA or gDNA.

The CDR3 consists of 13 residues. V lost 3 bases and J 2 bases, leaving 6 bases between the germline ends. The germline V gene encodes CDR1 SGHTA and CDR2 FQGNSA. This receptor was obtained from an older man who had recovered from COVID-19. The specimen was peripheral blood. The genes are TRBV7-2 and TRBJ2-3, with D unresolved. The CDR3 protein is CASSFGYTDTQYF. As DNA, the CDR3 is TGTGCCAGCAGCTTCGGTTACACAGATACGCAGTATTTT.